The T cell receptor (beta chain) described here comes from a study of cytomegalovirus exposure and HLA in healthy donors. Study-level points and caveats: TCR beta chains numbering approximately 150 were designated cytomegalovirus-associated. Across donors, most TCRs were seen rarely, yet some public ones were widespread.

PCR employed 60 Vbeta and 13 Jbeta primers. Profiling relied on immunoSEQ multiplex PCR, and the TCRdb table lists in-frame clones only, not all of them. The profile shows 150,000 to 200,000 clones, just under 80% of them singletons. Concerning this clone: Its specificity is not known.

Sequencing was carried out using PBMCs. The receptor was derived from a man aged 25-45 years in good health and CMV-seronegative.

The DNA of the CDR3 is TGCAGCGTGACTACTAGCGGAGGATCTGGGGCCAACGTCCTGACTTTC. It encodes CSVTTSGGSGANVLTF. V usage is TRBV29-1 and J usage is TRBJ2-6; 8 nucleotides line up with TRBD2. Germline assignment: CDR1 SQVTM and CDR2 ANQGSEA. V trimming: 6 bases; J trimming: 1 base; junction bases outside the gene matches: 8. This CDR3 region has 16 residues.